These 20 T cell receptor beta chains originate from one sample sequenced in a study of metastatic and nonmetastatic thyroid tumors. TCRdb used MiXCR to call clones anew from the PCR reads. The sample carries around 20,000 clones, 10% to 15% recorded once. Every patient was untreated before thyroid surgery. The sequenced sample was blood. These TCRs come from a female donor with papillary thyroid cancer or a benign thyroid nodule (not recorded which). Some clones in this sample may be carry-over from other donors' samples.

This clone appeared many times. This chain links TRBV6-1 with TRBJ1-4; D unclear. Germline CDR1 MNHNS, CDR2 SASEGT. The V end lost 5 bases, the J end lost 4 bases, and 11 bases lay between the germline ends. There are 14 residues in the CDR3. CDR3 loop: CASSPDFFNEKLFF. CDR3 nucleotides: TGTGCCAGCAGTCCCGACTTCTTTAATGAAAAACTGTTTTTT.

This clone has ten or more counts. This rearrangement joins TRBV7-6 to TRBJ2-4, with D perhaps matching TRBD1 (6 bases). This CDR3 is built from 15 residues. CDR1 is SGHVS, CDR2 FNYEAQ, per germline. V lost 4 bases, J lost 5 bases, and 15 bases lay in between. CDR3 sequence: CASSSLEKGENIQYF. The CDR3 DNA reads as TGTGCCAGCAGCTCTCTCGAAAAGGGGGAAAACATTCAGTACTTC.

Many counts were recorded for this clone. CDR3: CASSFRQGRYEQYF. CDR3 in DNA: TGTGCCAGCAGCTTCCGACAGGGTCGATACGAGCAGTACTTC. The V call is TRBV7-9, the J call TRBJ2-7; TRBD1 agrees at 7 bases. There are 14 residues in the CDR3. The V segment lost 3 bases and the J segment 4 bases; nucleotides outside the gene matches: 6. Germline lookup yields CDR1 SEHNR and CDR2 FQNEAQ (reference sequence).

The chain is built from TRBV6-5 and TRBJ1-2, with D tentatively TRBD1 (5 bases). V lost 2 bases, J lost 4 bases, and 8 bases lay in between. The CDR3 consists of 13 residues. Germline CDR1 and CDR2: MNHEY and SVGAGI. CDR3: CASSYEGTYGYTF. The CDR3 coding sequence is TGTGCCAGCAGTTACGAGGGGACCTATGGCTACACCTTC.

This clone was detected many times. The V call is TRBV10-1, the J call TRBJ2-2, with no clear D. The germline CDR1 and CDR2 sequences are WNHNN and SYGVQD (reference sequence). Trimming left V 4 bases short and J 7 bases short, with 13 bases between. The CDR3 sequence is 14 residues long. Written as DNA, the CDR3 is TGCGCCAGCAGTGCTCGTCCCCTCGACGGGGAGCTGTTTTTT. This codes for CASSARPLDGELFF.

The chain employs TRBV27 and TRBJ1-2; 9 bases map to TRBD1. The V and J ends lost 4 bases and 4 bases, in that order; junction bases with no gene match: 10. The CDR3 has 16 amino acids. From germline, CDR1 is MNHEY and CDR2 SMNVEV (reference sequence). DNA for the CDR3: TGTGCCAGCAGTTCTGTCCCTGGGGGACAGGGCTATGGCTACACCTTC. Translated: CASSSVPGGQGYGYTF.

The chain uses TRBV2 and TRBJ2-7, with D perhaps matching TRBD2 (6 bases). CDR3 length: 18 amino acids. Germline V lookup: CDR1 SNHLY, CDR2 FYNNEI. V dropped 2 bases and J dropped 1 base, with 21 bases sitting between them. CDR3 region: CASSETSSGGSMSYEQYF. For the CDR3, the DNA is TGTGCCAGCAGTGAAACCTCTTCAGGAGGGTCTATGTCCTACGAGCAGTACTTC.

This clone was detected a few times. A much larger clone lies a single base off, so this may be a read error. The sample has other DNA sequences that encode this CDR3 too. The rearrangement links TRBV9 to TRBJ2-3; TRBD1 aligns across 10 bases. Germline V lookup: CDR1 SGDLS, CDR2 YYNGEE. V was clipped by 2 bases and J by 2 bases; unmatched bases: 5. The CDR3 consists of 16 residues. CDR3 nucleotides: TGTGCCAGCAGCGTGGGACAGGGGCCCCTCACAGATACGCAGTATTTT. Its translation is CASSVGQGPLTDTQYF.

This clone was detected a few times. The J gene is TRBJ1-2, the V gene TRBV27, with a possible D match to TRBD1 (5 bases). V was shortened by 5 bases and J by 2 bases, with 21 bases between the two germline ends. The CDR3 covers 17 residues. In germline, CDR1 is MNHEY, CDR2 SMNVEV (reference sequence). CDR3 loop: CASSPSSYRTPNYGYTF. CDR3 in DNA: TGTGCCAGCAGTCCTTCCAGCTACAGGACTCCAAACTATGGCTACACCTTC.

The sample holds many counts of this clone. This chain joins TRBV4-2 and TRBJ2-7; 9 nucleotides agree with TRBD1. V was pared by 1 base and J by 5 bases, with 3 bases of the junction left unmatched. There are 14 residues in the CDR3. The V gene's germline CDR1 is LGHNA and CDR2 YNFKEQ. For the CDR3, the DNA is TGTGCCAGCAGCCAAGGGGACAGGGTCAACGAGCAGTACTTC. Amino acids: CASSQGDRVNEQYF.

A note on this clone: At one end the junction does not follow the germline gene, possibly because of a read error. The J gene is TRBJ1-1, the V gene TRBV5-6; 7 bases fit TRBD1. CDR3 size: 15 residues. Germline V CDR1 and CDR2: SGHDT, YYEEEE. The CDR3 bases are TGTGCCAGCAGCTTGTGGGGAGGGGGCCCGACTGAAGATTTCTTT. It translates to CASSLWGGGPTEDFF.

The sample holds a few counts of this clone. The chain employs TRBV5-1 and TRBJ1-2; no reliable D call. V gave up 4 bases and J gave up 5 bases, with 9 bases separating them. Germline lookup yields CDR1 SGHRS and CDR2 YFSETQ. The CDR3 totals 12 residues. Written as DNA, the CDR3 is TGCGCCAGCAGCCTCTCCGGGTATGGCTACACCTTC. Translation gives CASSLSGYGYTF.

This clone was found many times. The sample carries other DNA sequences with the same CDR3. This chain uses TRBV29-1 with TRBJ1-5; perhaps TRBD1 as D (5 bases). Germline V CDR1 and CDR2: SQVTM, ANQGSEA. The length of the CDR3 is 14 residues. Trimming took off 6 bases at V and 5 bases at J, with 17 bases between the two ends. This CDR3 is CSVGASRWDQPQHF. The CDR3 nucleotides read TGCAGCGTCGGGGCCTCCCGGTGGGATCAGCCCCAGCATTTT.

J is TRBJ2-7 and V is TRBV7-9; D gene unclear. V dropped 3 bases and J dropped 3 bases, with 15 bases sitting between them. Germline V gives CDR1 SEHNR, CDR2 FQNEAQ (reference sequence). The CDR3 runs to 15 residues. CDR3 residues: CASSFSFVRIYEQYF. For the CDR3, the DNA is TGTGCCAGCAGCTTTTCGTTTGTACGGATCTACGAGCAGTACTTC.

The genes are TRBV5-1 and TRBJ2-2; TRBD1 agrees at 7 bases. Per the germline V gene, CDR1 is SGHRS and CDR2 is YFSETQ. The CDR3 is made up of 15 amino acids. Losses at the gene ends were 4 bases for V and 8 bases for J; bases not matched to a gene: 11. DNA of the CDR3: TGCGCCAGCAGCCTCTGTGACAGGGAAGCGGGGGAGCTGTTTTTT. Encoded protein: CASSLCDREAGELFF.

The table lists this clone with many counts. This chain links TRBV6-1 with TRBJ1-1; D is uncertain. The V end was cut by 4 bases, the J end by 1 base, with 7 bases between. The germline gives CDR1 MNHNS, CDR2 SASEGT. CDR3 size: 13 residues. CDR3 loop: CASSVRQNTEAFF. Here the CDR3 DNA reads TGTGCCAGCAGTGTACGACAGAACACTGAAGCTTTCTTT.

This clone was counted at least ten times. The rearrangement links TRBV10-1 to TRBJ2-7; 9 bases align to TRBD2. There are 15 residues in the CDR3. From germline, CDR1 is WNHNN and CDR2 SYGVQD (reference sequence). Unmatched junction bases numbered 3, after V lost 2 bases and J lost 1 base. CDR3 region: CASSEETSGSYEQYF. Written as DNA, the CDR3 is TGCGCCAGCAGTGAGGAGACTAGCGGATCCTACGAGCAGTACTTC.

There are many counts of this clone. The V call is TRBV20-1, the J call TRBJ2-1; TRBD1 agrees at 7 bases. This CDR3 comprises 12 residues. Germline CDR1 reads DFQATT; CDR2 reads SNEGSKA (reference sequence). The ends lost 7 bases at V and 4 bases at J; junction bases unmatched: 4. DNA for the CDR3: TGCAGTGGGGACAGATCATACAATGAGCAGTTCTTC. Its translation is CSGDRSYNEQFF.

Regarding this clone: This clone may be a read error of a much larger clone one base away. V is TRBV6-1 and J is TRBJ1-4; TRBD1 matches 12 bases. The V and J ends lost 3 bases and 7 bases, in that order; junction bases with no gene match: 9. Germline V gives CDR1 MNHNS, CDR2 SASEGT. The CDR3 sequence is 17 residues long. The CDR3, as DNA: TGTGCCAGCAGTGACCGGGACAGGGGGCAAATGAGTGAAAAACTGTTTTTT. Translating it yields CASSDRDRGQMSEKLFF.

This clone has ten or more counts. V gene TRBV5-1 combines with J gene TRBJ1-1; D call uncertain. Trimming removed 1 base at V and 3 bases at J, with 7 bases between. CDR3 length equals 13 residues. Looked up from germline, CDR1 is SGHRS and CDR2 is YFSETQ. CDR3 protein: CASSLNRHTEAFF. CDR3 in DNA: TGCGCCAGCAGCTTGAACCGCCACACTGAAGCTTTCTTT.